Below are 22 T cell receptor beta chains sequenced from a single sample in a study of T-cell reconstitution after alpha-beta-depleted transplantation in children. TCRbeta library preparation incorporated unique molecular identifiers. TCRdb reprocessed the PCR reads via MiXCR and lists one record per CDR3 protein. The sample yields 420,000 or so distinct CDR3 sequences, about a tenth seen once. The sample consisted of PBMCs from the stem cell graft donor, taken from the stem cell graft. The receptors originated from a human donor who donated a stem cell graft to a child with acute myeloid leukemia.

Comments on this clonotype: The junction departs from germline at one end; a sequencing error may be responsible. The V gene is TRBV7-9, the J gene TRBJ2-5; 7 bases match TRBD1. This CDR3 has 15 residues. Per germline, CDR1 SEHNR and CDR2 FQNEAQ (reference sequence). The CDR3 DNA is TGTGCCAGCAGTTTAGGGGGCTCTGGGGTTGAGACCCAGTACTTC. Translating it yields CASSLGGSGVETQYF. The full variable domain, in which reference TRBV7-9 and TRBJ2-5 provide the parts outside the CDR3, is DTGVSQNPRHKITKRGQNVTFRCDPISEHNRLYWYRQTLGQGPEFLTYFQNEAQLEKSRLLSDRFSAERPKGSFSTLEIQRTEQGDSAMYLCASSLGGSGVETQYFGPGTRLLVL.

V gene TRBV29-1 combines with J gene TRBJ1-1; D is uncertain. Per the germline V gene, CDR1 is SQVTM and CDR2 is ANQGSEA. The CDR3 spans 12 residues. The CDR3 loop reads CSDGGMNTEAFF. The DNA of the CDR3 is TGCAGTGACGGTGGCATGAACACTGAAGCTTTCTTT.

This sequence joins TRBV7-2 and TRBJ2-1, with 9 bases fitting TRBD2. CDR1 is SGHTA and CDR2 is FQGNSA in the germline V gene. The CDR3 is 15 amino acids. V shed 3 bases and J 4 bases; nucleotides not matched to a gene: 4. CDR3 nucleotide sequence: TGTGCCAGCAGCTTGAATAGCGGGAGATACAATGAGCAGTTCTTC. Its protein product is CASSLNSGRYNEQFF. Filled out from reference TRBV7-2 and TRBJ2-1, the complete variable domain reads GAGVSQSPSNKVTEKGKDVELRCDPISGHTALYWYRQSLGQGLEFLIYFQGNSAPDKSGLPSDRFSAERTGGSVSTLTIQRTQQEDSAVYLCASSLNSGRYNEQFFGPGTRLTVL.

In its sample, this clonotype was seen a few times. The V gene is TRBV28, the J gene TRBJ1-5; the match to TRBD1 covers 8 bases. V lost 4 bases to trimming and J lost 5 bases; unmatched junction nucleotides: 10. The CDR3 has 16 amino acids. Germline V gene data show CDR1 as MDHEN and CDR2 as SYDVKM. DNA for the CDR3: TGTGCCAGCAGTTCCGCCGACAGGGGTAGTGATCAGCCCCAGCATTTT. Protein: CASSSADRGSDQPQHF.

V is TRBV6-1 and J is TRBJ1-6, with 8 nucleotides matching TRBD1. Per the germline V gene, CDR1 is MNHNS and CDR2 is SASEGT. The CDR3 runs 14 residues. Germline trimming cut 7 bases from V and 8 bases from J; bases unmatched to any gene: 7. CDR3 residues: CASIHGTGDSPLHF. Here the CDR3 DNA reads TGTGCCAGCATCCACGGGACAGGAGATTCACCCCTCCACTTT.

This chain links TRBV4-1 with TRBJ2-7, with D unclear. The V and J ends lost 1 base and 4 bases respectively, with 8 bases between them. The CDR3 loop spans 13 amino acids. CDR1 is MGHRA, CDR2 YSYEKL, per germline. CDR3 residues: CASSQVDGYEQYV. The CDR3 DNA sequence: TGCGCCAGCAGCCAAGTGGACGGGTACGAGCAGTACGTC.

V usage is TRBV4-1 and J usage is TRBJ2-2, with 9 bases matching TRBD2. Germline loops: CDR1 MGHRA, CDR2 YSYEKL. This CDR3 spans 15 amino acids. Losses at the gene ends were 1 base for V and 6 bases for J; bases not matched to a gene: 3. The CDR3 loop reads CASSQGGGASGELFF. The CDR3, as DNA: TGCGCCAGCAGCCAAGGCGGGGGGGCTTCCGGGGAGCTGTTTTTT.

This chain connects TRBV30 to TRBJ1-1; TRBD1 might be the D (5 bases). The germline V and J ends were trimmed by 1 base and 4 bases, with 13 bases remaining between them. CDR3 size: 14 residues. Germline CDR1 and CDR2: GTSNPN and SVGIG (reference sequence). The CDR3 region has the DNA TGTGCCTGGAGTGATGGGGCATCGAGCACTGAAGCTTTCTTT. This translates into CAWSDGASSTEAFF.

V gene TRBV6-1 combines with J gene TRBJ2-7, with D possibly being TRBD2 (6 bases). The CDR3 runs 15 residues. Per germline, CDR1 MNHNS and CDR2 SASEGT. Trimming took 8 bases from V and 2 from J, leaving 19 bases between them. The chain's CDR3 is CASFPGGAGAYEQYF. The CDR3 DNA follows: TGTGCCAGCTTTCCTGGCGGGGCCGGGGCCTACGAGCAGTACTTC.

This clonotype has just a few counts. The chain joins TRBV7-3 to TRBJ2-1; D unresolved. This CDR3 is built from 14 residues. The germline V and J ends were trimmed by 1 base and 5 bases, with 9 bases remaining between them. CDR1 SGHTA and CDR2 FQGTGA come from the germline V gene. CDR3 protein: CASSLIVGDNEQFF. The CDR3 DNA reads as TGTGCCAGCAGCTTAATTGTAGGAGACAATGAGCAGTTCTTC.

V gene TRBV29-1 combines with J gene TRBJ2-2; 9 bases agree with TRBD2. The CDR3 spans 14 residues. CDR1 is SQVTM, CDR2 ANQGSEA, per germline. With V trimmed by 3 bases and J by 2 bases, 1 base remained unmatched. CDR3 bases: TGCAGCGTTGACGGGACTAGCAACACCGGGGAGCTGTTTTTT. Translation gives CSVDGTSNTGELFF.

V is TRBV10-3 and J is TRBJ2-5; D uncertain. Trimming left V 6 bases short and J 4 bases short, with 15 bases between. The CDR3 length is 14 residues. Germline V CDR1 and CDR2: ENHRY, SYGVKD. CDR3 in amino acids: CAISVQQILETQYF. The CDR3 DNA reads TGTGCCATCAGCGTACAGCAGATTCTAGAGACCCAGTACTTC.

In DNA, the CDR3 is TGTGCCATCAGTGACTCCGGGACTAGCGGAGAAGAGACCCAGTACTTC. This codes for CAISDSGTSGEETQYF. The chain employs TRBV10-3 and TRBJ2-5; 11 bases map to TRBD2. The CDR3 contains 16 residues. Unmatched junction bases numbered 6, after V lost 3 bases and J lost 3 bases. Germline V gene lookup returns CDR1 ENHRY and CDR2 SYGVKD.

The chain carries TRBV20-1 and TRBJ2-1, with TRBD2 matching 10 bases. Trimming removed 1 base from V and 8 bases from J; junction bases left unmatched: 11. Germline values: CDR1 DFQATT, CDR2 SNEGSKA (reference sequence). The CDR3 sequence is 16 residues long. CDR3 amino acids: CSARAPWTSGTYEQFF. CDR3 DNA sequence: TGCAGTGCTAGAGCACCTTGGACTAGCGGAACGTATGAGCAGTTCTTC.

This clonotype occurred many times. This chain joins TRBV6-1 and TRBJ2-7, with 7 bases fitting TRBD2. CDR1 and CDR2 (germline): MNHNS, SASEGT. The CDR3 contains 14 residues. V was clipped by 0 bases and J by 9 bases; unmatched bases: 8. The CDR3 DNA sequence: TGTGCCAGCAGTGAAGCTATTCGGGGACTACGGCAGTACTTC. Protein sequence: CASSEAIRGLRQYF.

The sample holds many counts of this clonotype. The chain combines TRBV5-5 with TRBJ2-3; D not certain. Germline V lookup: CDR1 SGHKS, CDR2 YYEKEE (reference sequence). The CDR3 runs to 15 residues. V lost 0 bases and J lost 1, with 9 bases in between. The CDR3 DNA sequence: TGTGCCAGCAGCTTGGAGGCGACCCGCACAGATACGCAGTATTTT. Encoded protein: CASSLEATRTDTQYF.

This clonotype was found a few times. The chain combines TRBV30 with TRBJ2-1, with 8 positions matching TRBD2. The J segment lost 2 bases and the V segment lost 8 bases, leaving 5 bases of the junction unmatched. Germline CDR1 GTSNPN, CDR2 SVGIG (reference sequence). The CDR3 covers 13 residues. The CDR3 loop reads CAGAGVTYNEQFF. CDR3 in DNA: TGTGCCGGAGCGGGGGTCACCTACAATGAGCAGTTCTTC.

This clonotype was seen a handful of times. The CDR3 here is CASSLQGGDEQYV. CDR3 DNA: TGTGCCAGCAGCTTGCAGGGGGGGGACGAGCAGTACGTC. The rearrangement uses TRBV5-5 and TRBJ2-7; either TRBD1 or TRBD2 may fit D (7 bases each). The CDR3 extends over 13 amino acids. CDR1 is SGHKS and CDR2 is YYEKEE in the germline V gene (reference sequence). Between the trimmed V and J ends, which lost 1 base and 5 bases, there was a span of 10 bases.

The chain employs TRBV15 and TRBJ1-5, with D unclear. The CDR3 is made up of 17 amino acids. V was trimmed by 3 bases and J by 0 bases, leaving 15 bases between them. Germline CDR1 reads LNHNV; CDR2 reads YYDKDF (reference sequence). CDR3 loop: CATSSQGSLLSNQPQHF. The DNA for the CDR3 is TGTGCCACCAGCAGCCAAGGGTCGCTCCTTAGCAATCAGCCCCAGCATTTT.

The chain links TRBV29-1 to TRBJ2-7, with D possibly TRBD2 on 5 matching bases. CDR1 SQVTM and CDR2 ANQGSEA come from the germline V gene. The CDR3 is 13 residues long. V shed 4 bases and J shed 0 bases, with 10 bases lying between them. CDR3 sequence (DNA): TGCAGCGTTGTTACACGGGACTCCTACGAGCAGTACTTC. The encoded protein is CSVVTRDSYEQYF.

This clonotype has just a few counts. V usage is TRBV3-1 and J usage is TRBJ2-1; no firm D call. V was trimmed by 1 base and J by 7 bases, leaving 14 bases between them. In germline, CDR1 is LGHDT, CDR2 YNNKEL (reference sequence). The CDR3 totals 15 residues. For the CDR3, the DNA is TGTGCCAGCAGCCAAGTACCGTCGGATCAAAATGAGCAGTTCTTC. Its protein product is CASSQVPSDQNEQFF.

This clonotype was found many times. The gene calls are TRBV29-1 and TRBJ2-4, with D hard to call. This CDR3 has 10 residues. V was pared by 4 bases and J by 8 bases, with 6 bases between. Germline V gene data show CDR1 as SQVTM and CDR2 as ANQGSEA. The CDR3 nucleotides are TGCAGCGTTGGCTCTGACATTCAGTACTTC. This translates into CSVGSDIQYF.